This T cell receptor beta chain was recorded in a study of blood T cell repertoires in COVID-19 (dated by TCRdb to the early 2020s). General notes on the study: Samples covering the acute and convalescent phases of COVID-19 were provided by collaborators in the United States, Italy and Spain. The material from the prospective study consisted of cDNA or gDNA derived from T cells, B-cell-depleted T cells, or PBMCs. Subjects who had been exposed to COVID-19, were actively infected with it, or had recovered from it provided the deeply sampled blood TCRbeta repertoires that made up the dataset. The repertoires were released in a freely available public database intended as a resource for research on the immune response to SARS-CoV-2. The samples were drawn from two sources: the first 160 participants of the ongoing ImmuneRACE study, and 1,000 to 1,500 subjects contributed by 6 global collaborators. A de-identified subject ID, COVID-19 status, age in years and sex were almost always included in the sample metadata. HLA class I and class II types, where available, came from metadata supplied by the sample provider rather than from assay-based typing.

On the study overall, not on this receptor specifically: Clinical and demographic metadata were provided uncurated, with the amount varying by source and participant.

To note about this clone: Its antigen is still unknown. No base-level quality is on record; no much larger clone is a single base apart.

TCRbeta CDR3 regions were amplified from genomic DNA by means of the immunoSEQ Assay, a bias-controlled multiplex PCR. On the authors' methods: Nucleated cell counts per sample were estimated from amplification of reference gene primers within the assay. Sequence reads were collapsed and filtered to measure the absolute abundance of every unique TCRbeta CDR3 rearrangement. Productive Simpson clonality was computed per sample as the square root of Simpson's diversity index over productive rearrangements. TCRdb mirrors the immuneACCESS table, restricted to in-frame sequences. Some clones are absent from its copies; in checked studies, under half trace to an unresolved V gene, and the reason for the others is unknown. That table is the source of V, J and clone size, and D and trimming were worked out from the DNA. In all, the sample holds around 280,000 clones, and around 88% of those were seen once. The top ten constitute approximately 2% of the sample.

Another Seattle source contributed samples from volunteer blood donors who had recovered from COVID-19. The collaborating institutions used their own protocols to collect whole blood in K2EDTA tubes. Collaborator samples were shipped for TCRbeta analysis as frozen whole blood, isolated PBMCs, or DNA extracted from either sample type. Counted from cysteine to phenylalanine, this CDR3 has 18 amino acids. The read is trimmed to its CDR3 DNA, 54 bases read in frame from base 1. V trim: 1 base; J trim: 2 bases; unmatched bases: 5. From the germline V gene, CDR1 is SGHTA and CDR2 is FQGNSA. This TCR was sampled from a woman in her 30s who had recovered from COVID-19. The chain joins TRBV7-2 to TRBJ2-1; TRBD2 matches 13 bases in the middle. Sequencing was performed on peripheral blood. The CDR3 protein: CASSLVGLAGVAYNEQFF. Read as DNA, the sequence is TGTGCCAGCAGCTTAGTAGGACTAGCGGGAGTGGCCTACAATGAGCAGTTCTTC.